This T cell receptor beta chain comes out of a study of T cells after yellow fever vaccination. Trimming removed 2 bases from V and 7 bases from J, with 3 bases in between. The CDR3 loop spans 12 amino acids. The germline V gene has CDR1 MNHEY and CDR2 SVGAGI. This clonotype was picked up a small number of times. MiXCR, run by TCRdb on the 5' RACE reads, gives a single entry per CDR3 protein. Of tens of thousands of distinct CDR3 sequences listed, more than 5.5% are singletons. The chain employs TRBV6-5 and TRBJ1-6, with D unclear. The TCR comes from a man aged 18 to 35 who received the YFV17D yellow fever vaccine. The sample consisted of CD8+ T cells sorted from PBMCs, taken less than 6 days after the first yellow fever vaccination. The CDR3 here is CASSYTNSPLHF. The CDR3 DNA follows: TGTGCCAGCAGTTACACGAATTCACCCCTCCACTTT.